The rows below give T cell receptor beta chains drawn from one sample of a study of cytomegalovirus exposure and HLA in healthy donors. Profiling relied on immunoSEQ multiplex PCR, and the TCRdb table lists in-frame clones only, not all of them. This repertoire shows 170,000 or so clones, 65% to 85% found once; its top ten account for about 6.3%. Input material: PBMCs. These receptors all come from a male donor in good health and CMV-seropositive. The CDR3 runs from the conserved cysteine through the conserved F or W. The D gene is left open where the match is weak. A row's size may be missing; if present it is once, few, many or a size class.

clone size	V gene	J gene	D gene	CDR3 protein	CDR3 DNA
NA	TRBV19	TRBJ1-2	TRBD1	CASSTGQVFFYGYTF	TGTGCCAGTAGTACCGGACAGGTCTTCTTCTATGGCTACACCTTC
NA	TRBV10-2	TRBJ2-7	TRBD1	CASSGTGTAYEQYF	TGCGCCAGCAGTGGTACCGGGACAGCCTACGAGCAGTACTTC
few	TRBV5-4	TRBJ1-1	NA	CASSPQGRATEAFF	TGTGCCAGCAGCCCGCAGGGCAGGGCAACTGAAGCTTTCTTT
NA	TRBV18	TRBJ1-5	TRBD1	CASSPLSTGGLQPQHF	TGTGCCAGCTCACCACTCTCGACAGGGGGCCTTCAGCCCCAGCATTTT
NA	TRBV5-1	TRBJ2-1	TRBD2	CASSLDGGSSSYNEQFF	TGCGCCAGCAGCTTGGACGGCGGGAGCAGCTCCTACAATGAGCAGTTCTTC
few	TRBV13	TRBJ1-5	NA	CASSLGVSGGLEPQHF	TGTGCCAGCAGCTTAGGAGTTTCGGGGGGGTTGGAGCCCCAGCATTTT
NA	TRBV9	TRBJ2-3	NA	CASSVGQVKTDTQYF	TGTGCCAGCAGCGTAGGACAGGTTAAGACAGATACGCAGTATTTT
NA	TRBV6-5	TRBJ2-7	NA	CASTRGPETTYEQYF	TGTGCCAGCACCCGAGGTCCGGAGACCACCTACGAGCAGTACTTC
NA	TRBV14	TRBJ2-1	TRBD2	CASSQDRRGRGWNEQFF	TGTGCCAGCAGCCAAGATCGACGGGGGAGGGGATGGAATGAGCAGTTCTTC
NA	TRBV18	TRBJ2-1	NA	CASSPLGRTLVNEQFF	TGTGCCAGCTCACCATTGGGGAGGACCTTGGTTAATGAGCAGTTCTTC
NA	TRBV19	TRBJ2-7	TRBD2	CASSYRTSGSEQYF	TGTGCCAGTAGTTATAGGACTAGCGGGAGCGAGCAGTACTTC
NA	TRBV27	TRBJ1-2	TRBD1	CASSFSGTGGSSYTF	TGTGCCAGCAGTTTTTCCGGGACAGGGGGAAGTAGCTACACCTTC
once	TRBV7-2	TRBJ2-6	NA	CASSRIMPGSGANVLTF	TGTGCCAGCAGCAGAATAATGCCCGGCTCTGGGGCCAACGTCCTGACTTTC
few	TRBV6-4	TRBJ2-1	TRBD1	CASSSGTGEYNEQFF	TGTGCCAGCAGCTCCGGGACAGGGGAATACAATGAGCAGTTCTTC
NA	TRBV27	TRBJ1-6	TRBD1	CASRGYGTGGGVESPLHF	TGTGCCAGCAGGGGATATGGGACAGGCGGTGGGGTAGAGTCACCCCTCCACTTT
few	TRBV13	TRBJ1-6	NA	CASSPRETRGSPLHF	TGTGCCAGCAGTCCACGCGAGACTCGGGGGTCACCCCTCCACTTT
NA	TRBV6-5	TRBJ2-7	TRBD2	CASSYSGTSYEQYF	TGTGCCAGCAGTTACTCGGGGACTAGCTACGAGCAGTACTTC
NA	TRBV7-9	TRBJ1-1	NA	CASSLTVNTEAFF	TGTGCCAGCAGCTTGACAGTGAACACTGAAGCTTTCTTT
few	TRBV7-8	TRBJ1-2	NA	CASSSIDSYGYTF	TGTGCCAGCAGCTCCATCGACAGCTATGGCTACACCTTC
NA	TRBV15	TRBJ1-5	NA	CATSRGAVNQPQHF	TGTGCCACCAGCAGAGGCGCTGTCAATCAGCCCCAGCATTTT